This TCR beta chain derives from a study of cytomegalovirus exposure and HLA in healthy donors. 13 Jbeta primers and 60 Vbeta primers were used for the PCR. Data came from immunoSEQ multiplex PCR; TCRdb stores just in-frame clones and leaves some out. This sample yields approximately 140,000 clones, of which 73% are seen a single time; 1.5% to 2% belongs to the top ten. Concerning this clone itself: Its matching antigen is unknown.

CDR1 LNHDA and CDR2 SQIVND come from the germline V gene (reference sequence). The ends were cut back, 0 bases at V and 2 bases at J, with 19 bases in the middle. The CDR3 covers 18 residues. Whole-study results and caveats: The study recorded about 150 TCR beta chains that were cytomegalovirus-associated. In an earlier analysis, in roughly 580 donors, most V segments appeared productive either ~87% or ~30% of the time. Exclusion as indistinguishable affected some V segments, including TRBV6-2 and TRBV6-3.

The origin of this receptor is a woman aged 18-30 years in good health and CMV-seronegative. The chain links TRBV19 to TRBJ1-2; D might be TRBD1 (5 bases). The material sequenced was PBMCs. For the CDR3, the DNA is TGTGCCAGTAGTATAGATTCAAGGGGTTCCCGCCCCAACTATGGCTACACCTTC. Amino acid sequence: CASSIDSRGSRPNYGYTF.